The TCR beta chain under discussion was sequenced for a study of early T cells in non-severe SARS-CoV-2 infection (dated by TCRdb to 2020 to 2023). With regard to the full study: Because TCR sequencing relied on bulk RNA taken from unsorted whole blood, pairing of alpha and beta chains was not possible.

Overall results and qualifications from the work: VDJdb matching was skewed toward anti-spike CD8 responses and likely underestimated virus-specific expansions, missing private and CD4 specificities.

From the cysteine up to the phenylalanine, the CDR3 has a length of 16 residues. Only the CDR3 part of the read is kept: 48 bases, read in frame from the first base. According to the germline V gene (reference sequence), CDR1 reads PRHDT and CDR2 reads FYEKMQ. Ends trimmed: V by 4 bases, J by 7 bases; bases unmatched to a gene: 9. Ten or more counts support this clonotype. Which antigen it targets is not known. No per-base quality is available; no much larger clone lies one base away. The library was built by means of 5' RACE. The sequencer listed for this sample is NextSeq 500. In the TCR library protocol, unique molecular identifiers were attached to individual cDNA molecules to correct for PCR bias and sequencing error. Sequencing covered both TCR alpha and beta chains, and within each sample the abundances of alpha and beta sequences were tightly co-correlated. In the paper's pipeline: V gene, J gene and CDR3 annotation of TCR sequences was performed with Decombinator V4. Expanded TCRs were defined as changing significantly between any two time points under a Poisson model with p below 0.0001. Abundances of TCRs were expressed as counts per million after normalisation to the total number of TCRs sequenced in each sample. MAIT TCRs were defined by TRAV1-2 paired with TRAJ12, TRAJ20 or TRAJ33, and iNKT TCRs by TRAV10 paired with TRAJ18. VDJdb, accessed on 1 November 2021, was searched for TCRs annotated for CMV, EBV and SARS-CoV-2, and TCRs annotated for more than one antigen were excluded. Using fastp at Q25 and MiXCR, TCRdb reprocessed the public reads and kept productive beta chains. When rows share a CDR3 protein, they turn into one entry using the most common DNA and genes. TCRdb's processing, not the authors' own work, is the source of the V and J calls. This sample holds about 83,000 distinct CDR3 sequences; around 15% were observed only once. Approximately 3.3% of the sample rests with the top ten.

This was a case-control study nested in a cohort of healthcare workers in London, UK, who had nasopharyngeal swab PCR tests and blood samples taken every week. Healthcare workers were enrolled in the week of the UK lockdown, from 23 to 31 March 2020, and were followed every week for up to roughly 15 weeks. Here the chain combines TRBV13 and TRBJ2-1; TRBD2 fits 11 bases in the junction. The clonotype comes from an adult who was a healthcare worker with PCR-confirmed SARS-CoV-2 infection or an uninfected control (not recorded which). The sample was whole blood. The DNA reads as follows: TGTGCCAGCAGCTGGCTGGGTACTAGCGGGGGTAATGAGCAGTTCTTC. Translated, this is CASSWLGTSGGNEQFF.